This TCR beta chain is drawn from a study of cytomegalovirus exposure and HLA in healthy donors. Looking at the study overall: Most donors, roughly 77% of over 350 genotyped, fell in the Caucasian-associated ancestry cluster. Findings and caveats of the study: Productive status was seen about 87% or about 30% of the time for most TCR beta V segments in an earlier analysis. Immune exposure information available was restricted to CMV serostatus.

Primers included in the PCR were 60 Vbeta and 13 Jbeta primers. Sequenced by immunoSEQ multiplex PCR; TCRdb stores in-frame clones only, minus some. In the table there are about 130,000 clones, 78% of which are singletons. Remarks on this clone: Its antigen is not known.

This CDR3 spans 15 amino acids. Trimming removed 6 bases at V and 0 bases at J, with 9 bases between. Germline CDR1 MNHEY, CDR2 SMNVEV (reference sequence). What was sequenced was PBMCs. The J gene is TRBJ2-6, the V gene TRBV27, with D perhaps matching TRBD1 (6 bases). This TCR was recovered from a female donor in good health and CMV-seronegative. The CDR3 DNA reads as TGTGCCAGCAGCCCGGACAGCTCTGGGGCCAACGTCCTGACTTTC. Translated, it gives CASSPDSSGANVLTF.